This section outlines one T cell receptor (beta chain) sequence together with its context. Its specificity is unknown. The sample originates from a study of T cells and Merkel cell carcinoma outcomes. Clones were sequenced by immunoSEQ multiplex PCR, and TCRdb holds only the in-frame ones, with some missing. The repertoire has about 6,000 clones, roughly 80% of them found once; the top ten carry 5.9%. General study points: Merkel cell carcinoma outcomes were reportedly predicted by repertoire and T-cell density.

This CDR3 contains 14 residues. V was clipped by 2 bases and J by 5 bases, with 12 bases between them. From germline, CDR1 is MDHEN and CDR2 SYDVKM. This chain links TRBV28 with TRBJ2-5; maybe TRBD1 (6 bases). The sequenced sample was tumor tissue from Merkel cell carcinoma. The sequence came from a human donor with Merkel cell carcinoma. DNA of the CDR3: TGTGCCAGCAGTTTAGGGGGCACCGGGGAGACCCAGTACTTC. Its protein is CASSLGGTGETQYF.